These 19 T cell receptor beta chains originate from one sample sequenced in a study of OX40 agonist ivuxolimab in advanced cancers. Library prep was done by the immunoSEQ multiplex PCR assay. Drawn from immuneACCESS, this table holds only the in-frame rearrangements with V and J called that TCRdb kept. Clones are partly lost; checked studies trace under half to an unresolved V gene and leave the rest unexplained. Counted in this sample were 35,000 to 55,000 clones; 75% to 90% of them appeared once. Together, the top ten hold 6% of the sample. Source: CD4+ or CD8+ T cells sorted from blood, taken in a trial of the OX40 agonist ivuxolimab. The receptors derive from an adult with an advanced solid tumor such as melanoma, head and neck, liver or kidney cancer.

The V gene is TRBV19, the J gene TRBJ2-5; 8 bases agree with TRBD1. V shed 3 bases, J shed 2 bases, and the junction held 5 bases outside the gene matches. There are 15 residues in the CDR3. Germline CDR1 and CDR2: LNHDA and SQIVND (reference sequence). The CDR3 reads CASSIGTGKQETQYF. The CDR3 nucleotides are TGTGCCAGTAGTATTGGGACAGGCAAACAAGAGACCCAGTACTTC.

V is TRBV15 and J is TRBJ1-5, with unresolved D. The V gene's germline CDR1 is LNHNV and CDR2 YYDKDF (reference sequence). The V end was cut by 0 bases, the J end by 0 bases, with 12 bases between. CDR3 length: 17 residues. The CDR3 here is CATSRDINGVSNQPQHF. In DNA, the CDR3 is TGTGCCACCAGCAGAGATATCAACGGTGTTAGCAATCAGCCCCAGCATTTT. The full variable domain, its missing parts supplied by reference TRBV15 and TRBJ1-5, is DAMVIQNPRYQVTQFGKPVTLSCSQTLNHNVMYWYQQKSSQAPKLLFHYYDKDFNNEADTPDNFQSRRPNTSFCFLDIRSPGLGDTAMYLCATSRDINGVSNQPQHFGDGTRLSIL.

This clone occurred a few times. This chain connects TRBV5-1 to TRBJ2-2; D unresolved. Germline lookup yields CDR1 SGHRS and CDR2 YFSETQ. Trimming removed 3 bases at V and 2 bases at J, with 8 bases between. CDR3 length: 14 amino acids. In DNA form, the CDR3 reads TGCGCCAGCAGCTACTACCCTAACACCGGGGAGCTGTTTTTT. It translates to CASSYYPNTGELFF. The variable domain in full, completed from reference TRBV5-1 and TRBJ2-2, reads KAGVTQTPRYLIKTRGQQVTLSCSPISGHRSVSWYQQTPGQGLQFLFEYFSETQRNKGNFPGRFSGRQFSNSRSEMNVSTLELGDSALYLCASSYYPNTGELFFGEGSRLTVL.

This clone was seen more than once but under ten times. The chain has TRBV2 and TRBJ2-3, with 13 bases that match TRBD2. Germline CDR1 reads SNHLY; CDR2 reads FYNNEI. V was pared by 6 bases and J by 9 bases, with 12 bases of the junction left unmatched. The CDR3 sequence is 16 residues long. DNA for the CDR3: TGTGCCAGCAGCGCCAGGACTAGCGGGAGTCGGGAAACGCAGTATTTT. It yields the protein CASSARTSGSRETQYF.

Comments on this clone: The junction departs from germline at one end; a sequencing error may be responsible. The CDR3 DNA follows: TGTGCCATCAGTGAGCCGGGGAGCACGGATACGCAGTATTTT. Protein: CAISEPGSTDTQYF. The genes are TRBV10-3 and TRBJ2-3; TRBD2 might be the D (5 bases). The germline V gene encodes CDR1 ENHRY and CDR2 SYGVKD. The CDR3 has 14 amino acids.

V and J are TRBV7-9 and TRBJ1-6, with a tentative D call TRBD1 (5 bases). Between the trimmed V and J ends, which lost 7 bases and 11 bases, there was a span of 18 bases. This CDR3 has 14 residues. CDR1 and CDR2 (germline): SEHNR, FQNEAQ (reference sequence). The DNA for the CDR3 is TGTGCCAGCACCCGTGGTTCTGGGGGAACACCCCTCCACTTT. Its translation: CASTRGSGGTPLHF.

By proportion, this clone is medium-sized. The chain carries TRBV5-6 and TRBJ2-7; TRBD1 aligns across 8 bases. The V gene end was trimmed by 4 bases and the J gene end by 9 bases; junction bases not matched to a gene: 12. This CDR3 has 14 amino acids. The germline V gene encodes CDR1 SGHDT and CDR2 YYEEEE. Here the CDR3 DNA reads TGTGCCAGCAGCCGGGGACAGGAGTCCTCGGGGCAGTACTTC. It yields the protein CASSRGQESSGQYF. Combining the CDR3 with reference TRBV5-6 and TRBJ2-7 gives the whole variable domain DAGVTQSPTHLIKTRGQQVTLRCSPKSGHDTVSWYQQALGQGPQFIFQYYEEEERQRGNFPDRFSGHQFPNYSSELNVNALLLGDSALYLCASSRGQESSGQYFGPGTRLTVT.

The V and J genes are TRBV11-2 and TRBJ2-5, with a tentative D call TRBD2 (5 bases). The V end lost 3 bases, the J end lost 3 bases, and 5 bases lay between the germline ends. Looked up from germline, CDR1 is SGHAT and CDR2 is FQNNGV. The CDR3 covers 12 residues. The CDR3 sequence: CASSFGKETQYF. The CDR3 DNA is TGTGCCAGCAGCTTCGGGAAAGAGACCCAGTACTTC.

The chain is built from TRBV28 and TRBJ1-2, with D possibly TRBD1 on 5 matching bases. The CDR3 spans 12 residues. CDR1 and CDR2 (germline): MDHEN, SYDVKM. The V end lost 2 bases, the J end lost 14 bases, and 15 bases lay between the germline ends. CDR3 region: CASSLMGLTGTF. In DNA, the CDR3 is TGTGCCAGCAGTTTAATGGGGCTCACGGGAACCTTC.

V and J are TRBV5-6 and TRBJ2-1, with 11 positions matching TRBD2. The germline V gene encodes CDR1 SGHDT and CDR2 YYEEEE. The CDR3 spans 18 residues. Germline trimming cut 1 base from V and 5 bases from J; bases unmatched to any gene: 11. The CDR3 spells CASSLSPRGTSGDNEQFF. CDR3 nucleotides: TGTGCCAGCAGCTTGTCCCCGAGGGGGACTAGCGGAGACAATGAGCAGTTCTTC.

V is TRBV9 and J is TRBJ2-2; 11 bases match TRBD2. The CDR3 is 15 amino acids. V lost 6 bases, J lost 2 bases, and 3 bases stayed unmatched. Looked up from germline, CDR1 is SGDLS and CDR2 is YYNGEE. The CDR3, as DNA: TGTGCCAGCACTCGACTAGCGGGAAACACCGGGGAGCTGTTTTTT. Protein product: CASTRLAGNTGELFF.

The gene calls are TRBV30 and TRBJ2-1, with TRBD2 identical over 12 bases. With V trimmed by 1 base and J by 7 bases, 2 bases remained unmatched. This CDR3 is built from 14 residues. The germline gives CDR1 GTSNPN, CDR2 SVGIG (reference sequence). This CDR3 reads CAWSGLAGANEQFF. The DNA of the CDR3 is TGTGCCTGGAGTGGACTAGCGGGAGCTAATGAGCAGTTCTTC.

The gene calls are TRBV5-1 and TRBJ2-4; TRBD2 agrees at 8 bases. CDR1 is SGHRS, CDR2 YFSETQ, per germline. This CDR3 comprises 16 residues. V lost 0 bases and J lost 2; bases outside the gene matches: 4. CDR3 coding DNA: TGCGCCAGCAGCTTGGGGACGGGAGGGACCAAAAACATTCAGTACTTC. As protein: CASSLGTGGTKNIQYF.

This rearrangement joins TRBV15 to TRBJ2-5; perhaps TRBD2 as D (5 bases). The CDR3 consists of 12 residues. Germline values: CDR1 LNHNV, CDR2 YYDKDF (reference sequence). Trimming cost V 5 bases and J 5 bases, with 9 bases left between them. Here the CDR3 DNA reads TGTGCCACCAGCCCGCCGGGGGAGACCCAGTACTTC. This encodes CATSPPGETQYF.

V usage is TRBV5-1 and J usage is TRBJ2-1; D ambiguous. The CDR3 loop spans 16 amino acids. Looked up from germline, CDR1 is SGHRS and CDR2 is YFSETQ. The ends were cut back, 2 bases at V and 4 bases at J, with 16 bases in the middle. CDR3 sequence (DNA): TGCGCCAGCAGCTTCGATCTAGTCCACTCATACAATGAGCAGTTCTTC. This gives the protein CASSFDLVHSYNEQFF.

The rearrangement links TRBV29-1 to TRBJ2-1; 7 bases align to TRBD1. CDR3 length: 15 amino acids. The germline V gene encodes CDR1 SQVTM and CDR2 ANQGSEA. The V and J ends lost 6 bases and 7 bases, in that order; junction bases with no gene match: 15. The CDR3 bases are TGCAGCGTGAGGCCCGACAGGGTGAGTGGGAATGAGCAGTTCTTC. Translated, it gives CSVRPDRVSGNEQFF.

The chain recombines TRBV7-9 with TRBJ2-1, with D unclear. Germline V gene data show CDR1 as SEHNR and CDR2 as FQNEAQ (reference sequence). The CDR3 runs to 14 residues. Trimming shortened V by 4 bases and J by 7 bases, and 14 bases separated the two germline ends. CDR3 region: CASSYMATGNEQFF. The CDR3 DNA follows: TGTGCCAGCAGCTATATGGCCACCGGGAATGAGCAGTTCTTC. The entire variable domain, with the rest obtained from reference TRBV7-9 and TRBJ2-1, is as follows: DTGVSQNPRHKITKRGQNVTFRCDPISEHNRLYWYRQTLGQGPEFLTYFQNEAQLEKSRLLSDRFSAERPKGSFSTLEIQRTEQGDSAMYLCASSYMATGNEQFFGPGTRLTVL.

As regards this clone: Relative to the germline gene, one junction end is altered; a read error may explain this. V is TRBV19 and J is TRBJ2-3, with D maybe TRBD1 (6 bases). This CDR3 region has 13 residues. From germline, CDR1 is LNHDA and CDR2 SQIVND (reference sequence). CDR3 sequence (DNA): TGTGCAAGTAGGGGGATAAGCACAGATACGCAGTATTTT. The encoded protein is CASRGISTDTQYF.

This chain links TRBV18 with TRBJ1-3; no reliable D call. This CDR3 is 15 amino acids long. The V gene's germline CDR1 is KGHSH and CDR2 LQKENI. V was cut by 4 bases and J by 2 bases, with 12 bases left in between. CDR3 residues: CASSQSTAPGNTIYF. DNA for the CDR3: TGTGCCAGCTCACAATCCACTGCCCCTGGAAACACCATATATTTT. Drawing the rest from reference TRBV18 and TRBJ1-3, the complete variable domain is NAGVMQNPRHLVRRRGQEARLRCSPMKGHSHVYWYRQLPEEGLKFMVYLQKENIIDESGMPKERFSAEFPKEGPSILRIQQVVRGDSAAYFCASSQSTAPGNTIYFGEGSWLTVV.